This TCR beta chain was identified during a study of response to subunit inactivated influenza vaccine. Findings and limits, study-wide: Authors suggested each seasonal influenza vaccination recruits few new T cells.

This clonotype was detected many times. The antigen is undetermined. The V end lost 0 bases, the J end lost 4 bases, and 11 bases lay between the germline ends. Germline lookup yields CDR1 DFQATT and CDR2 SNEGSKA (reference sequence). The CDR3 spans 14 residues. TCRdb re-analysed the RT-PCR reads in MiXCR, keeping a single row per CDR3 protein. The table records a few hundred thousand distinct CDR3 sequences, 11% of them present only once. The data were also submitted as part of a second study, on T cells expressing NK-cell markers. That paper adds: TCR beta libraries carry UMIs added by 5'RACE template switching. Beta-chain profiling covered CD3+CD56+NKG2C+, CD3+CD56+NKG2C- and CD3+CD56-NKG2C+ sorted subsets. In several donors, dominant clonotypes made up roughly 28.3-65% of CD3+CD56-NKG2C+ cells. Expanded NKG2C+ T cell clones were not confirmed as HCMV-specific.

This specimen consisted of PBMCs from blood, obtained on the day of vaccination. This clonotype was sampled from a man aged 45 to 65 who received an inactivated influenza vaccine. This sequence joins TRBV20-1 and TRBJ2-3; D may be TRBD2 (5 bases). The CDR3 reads CSARDLAGPDTQYF. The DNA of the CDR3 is TGCAGTGCTAGAGACCTAGCCGGCCCAGATACGCAGTATTTT.